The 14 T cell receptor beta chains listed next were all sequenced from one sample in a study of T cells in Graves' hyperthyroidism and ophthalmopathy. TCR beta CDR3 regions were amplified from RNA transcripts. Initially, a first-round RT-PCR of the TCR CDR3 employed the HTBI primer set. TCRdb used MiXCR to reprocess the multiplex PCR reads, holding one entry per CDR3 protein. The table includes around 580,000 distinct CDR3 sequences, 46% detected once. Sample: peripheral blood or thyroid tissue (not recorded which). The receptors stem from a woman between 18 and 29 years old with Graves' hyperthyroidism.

CDR3: CASSHYTGDQPQHF. The CDR3 DNA sequence: TGCGCCAGCAGCCATTACACAGGGGATCAGCCCCAGCATTTT. The rearrangement links TRBV5-1 to TRBJ1-5; the match to TRBD1 covers 7 bases. The CDR3 length is 14 residues. Germline loops: CDR1 SGHRS, CDR2 YFSETQ. The junction had 6 bases not matched to a gene; V was cut back by 4 bases and J by 5 bases.

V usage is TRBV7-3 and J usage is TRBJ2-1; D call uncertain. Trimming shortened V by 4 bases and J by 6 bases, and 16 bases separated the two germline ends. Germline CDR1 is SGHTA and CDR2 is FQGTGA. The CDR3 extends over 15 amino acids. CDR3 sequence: CASSSTHIASNEQFF. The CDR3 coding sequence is TGTGCCAGCAGCTCAACCCACATAGCATCCAATGAGCAGTTCTTC.

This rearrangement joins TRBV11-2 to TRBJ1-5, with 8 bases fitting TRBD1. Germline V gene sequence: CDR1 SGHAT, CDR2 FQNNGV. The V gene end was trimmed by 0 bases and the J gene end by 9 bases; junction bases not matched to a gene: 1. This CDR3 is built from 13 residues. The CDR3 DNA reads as TGTGCCAGCAGCTTAGATGGGACAGGGCCCCAGCATTTT. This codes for CASSLDGTGPQHF.

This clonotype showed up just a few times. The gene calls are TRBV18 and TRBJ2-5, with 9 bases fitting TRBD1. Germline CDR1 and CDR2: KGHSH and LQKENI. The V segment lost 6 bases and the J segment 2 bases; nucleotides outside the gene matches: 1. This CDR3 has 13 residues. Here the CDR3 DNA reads TGTGCCAGCTCCGGGACAGGGCAAGAGACCCAGTACTTC. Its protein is CASSGTGQETQYF.

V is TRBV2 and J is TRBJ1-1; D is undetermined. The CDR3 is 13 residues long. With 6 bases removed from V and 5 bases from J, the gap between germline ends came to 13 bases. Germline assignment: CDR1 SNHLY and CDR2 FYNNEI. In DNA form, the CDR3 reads TGTGCCAGCAGACGGGAAGAACAGACTGAAGCTTTCTTT. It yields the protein CASRREEQTEAFF.

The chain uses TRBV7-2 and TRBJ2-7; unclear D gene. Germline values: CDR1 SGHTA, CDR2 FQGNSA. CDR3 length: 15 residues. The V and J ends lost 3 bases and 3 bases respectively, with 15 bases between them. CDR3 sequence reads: CASSLLRRALYEQYF. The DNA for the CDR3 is TGTGCCAGCAGCTTGTTACGCCGGGCACTCTACGAGCAGTACTTC.

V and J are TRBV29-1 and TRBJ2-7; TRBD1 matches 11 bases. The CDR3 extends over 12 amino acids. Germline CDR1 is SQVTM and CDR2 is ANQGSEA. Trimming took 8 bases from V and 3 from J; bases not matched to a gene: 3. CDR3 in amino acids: CSFGTGGYEQYF. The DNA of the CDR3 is TGCAGCTTCGGGACAGGGGGCTACGAGCAGTACTTC.

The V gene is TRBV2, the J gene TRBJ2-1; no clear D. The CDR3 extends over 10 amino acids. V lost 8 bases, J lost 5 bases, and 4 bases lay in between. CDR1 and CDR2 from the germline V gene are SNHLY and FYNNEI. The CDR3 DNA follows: TGTGCCAGCGACGACAATGAGCAGTTCTTC. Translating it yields CASDDNEQFF.

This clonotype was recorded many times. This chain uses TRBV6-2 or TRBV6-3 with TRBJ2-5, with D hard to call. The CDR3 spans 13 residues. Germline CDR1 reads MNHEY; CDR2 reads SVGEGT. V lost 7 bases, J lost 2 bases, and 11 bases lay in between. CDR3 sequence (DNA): TGTGCCAGCACCTATCAGCAACAAGAGACCCAGTACTTC. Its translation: CASTYQQQETQYF.

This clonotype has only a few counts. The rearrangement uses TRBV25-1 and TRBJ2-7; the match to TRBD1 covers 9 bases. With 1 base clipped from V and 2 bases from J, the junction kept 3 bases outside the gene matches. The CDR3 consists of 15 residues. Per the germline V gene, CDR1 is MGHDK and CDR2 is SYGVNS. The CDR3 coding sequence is TGTGCCAGCAGTGAATTCCGGACAGGGGCCTACGAGCAGTACTTC. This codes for CASSEFRTGAYEQYF.

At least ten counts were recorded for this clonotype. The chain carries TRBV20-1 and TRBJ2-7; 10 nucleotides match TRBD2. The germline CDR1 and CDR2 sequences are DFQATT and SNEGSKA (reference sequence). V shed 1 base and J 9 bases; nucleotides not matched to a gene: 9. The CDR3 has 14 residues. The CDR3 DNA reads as TGCAGTGCTAGAGTTTTGGCTAGCGGGAGTGTGCAGTACTTC. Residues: CSARVLASGSVQYF.

This chain's CDR3 is CASTTYGDDTGELFF. The DNA of the CDR3 is TGTGCCAGCACCACTTACGGAGACGACACCGGGGAGCTGTTTTTT. V gene TRBV7-3 combines with J gene TRBJ2-2; D is uncertain. This CDR3 contains 15 residues. Germline assignment: CDR1 SGHTA and CDR2 FQGTGA. Deletions cut 7 bases from V and 3 bases from J, with 15 bases between.

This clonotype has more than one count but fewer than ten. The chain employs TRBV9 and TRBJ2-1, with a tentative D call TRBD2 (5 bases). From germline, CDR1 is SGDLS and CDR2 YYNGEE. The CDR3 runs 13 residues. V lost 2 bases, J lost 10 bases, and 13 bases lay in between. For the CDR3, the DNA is TGTGCCAGCAGCGTTGGACTGGAAATCGAGCAGTTCTTC. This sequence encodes CASSVGLEIEQFF.

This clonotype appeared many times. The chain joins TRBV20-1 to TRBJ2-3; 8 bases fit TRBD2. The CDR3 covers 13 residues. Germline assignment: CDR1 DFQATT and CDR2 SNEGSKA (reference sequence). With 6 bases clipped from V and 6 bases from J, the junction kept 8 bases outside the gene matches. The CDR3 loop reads CSAHGTRDDTQYF. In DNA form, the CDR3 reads TGCAGTGCCCACGGGACTAGGGACGATACGCAGTATTTT.